Each of the 26 T cell receptor beta chains below was sequenced from the same sample in a study of shared clonotypes between healthy human individuals. The protocol was immunoSEQ multiplex PCR, while the TCRdb copy is restricted to in-frame clones and leaves out a portion. The sample consists of over 1.4 million clones, roughly 97% of them appearing once. The source material was naive CD4+ T cells sorted from blood. The subset was: CD45RA+ positively selected. The source is a man younger than 45 in good health.

This sequence joins TRBV5-1 and TRBJ2-5; D is undetermined. The ends were cut back, 1 base at V and 4 bases at J, with 8 bases in the middle. The CDR3 covers 13 residues. CDR1 is SGHRS and CDR2 is YFSETQ in the germline V gene. DNA for the CDR3: TGCGCCAGCAGCTTGTCCGGGCCAGAGACCCAGTACTTC. Amino acid sequence: CASSLSGPETQYF.

The genes are TRBV9 and TRBJ2-7; 12 bases agree with TRBD2. The CDR3 totals 16 residues. V was pared by 2 bases and J by 3 bases, with 6 bases of the junction left unmatched. CDR1 is SGDLS and CDR2 is YYNGEE in the germline V gene. The CDR3 nucleotides are TGTGCCAGCAGCGTGTCCGGGACTAGCGGGTACTACGAGCAGTACTTC. It encodes CASSVSGTSGYYEQYF.

The chain employs TRBV7-2 and TRBJ2-1, with 8 bases that match TRBD1. The junction had 9 bases not matched to a gene; V was cut back by 5 bases and J by 6 bases. The germline V gene has CDR1 SGHTA and CDR2 FQGNSA. The CDR3 is 15 amino acids. The CDR3 DNA follows: TGTGCCAGCAGCCCATGGACAGGGCTCATCAATGAGCAGTTCTTC. Amino acids: CASSPWTGLINEQFF.

The genes are TRBV5-8 and TRBJ1-5; 7 bases match TRBD1. J gave up 16 bases and V 4 bases, and 11 bases lay outside the gene matches. CDR3 length: 12 residues. Germline lookup yields CDR1 SGHTS and CDR2 YDEGEE. The CDR3 loop is CASSQKETGCHF. In DNA form, the CDR3 reads TGTGCCAGCAGCCAGAAAGAGACAGGGTGCCATTTT.

This rearrangement joins TRBV6-6 to TRBJ2-3; no firm D call. There are 15 residues in the CDR3. Germline CDR1 MNHNY, CDR2 SVGAGI (reference sequence). Between the trimmed V and J ends, which lost 2 bases and 3 bases, there was a span of 12 bases. DNA for the CDR3: TGTGCCAGCAGTTACGGGCTAGACTCTACAGATACGCAGTATTTT. It specifies CASSYGLDSTDTQYF.

This chain connects TRBV7-9 to TRBJ2-7; D is undetermined. The CDR3 sequence is 12 residues long. Germline CDR1 is SEHNR and CDR2 is FQNEAQ (reference sequence). V was cut by 3 bases and J by 3 bases, with 6 bases left in between. The CDR3 DNA reads TGTGCCAGCAGCTTTTCCGGCTACGAGCAGTACTTC. Its protein product is CASSFSGYEQYF.

J is TRBJ2-7 and V is TRBV29-1, with 11 bases fitting TRBD2. Germline V gene data show CDR1 as SQVTM and CDR2 as ANQGSEA. The J segment lost 4 bases and the V segment lost 4 bases, leaving 6 bases of the junction unmatched. The CDR3 contains 14 residues. Here the CDR3 reads CSVAPGLAVYEQYF. Written as DNA, the CDR3 is TGCAGCGTTGCACCGGGACTAGCGGTATACGAGCAGTACTTC.

The chain employs TRBV15 and TRBJ2-5, with 7 bases that match TRBD2. CDR3 size: 14 residues. Trimming at V came to 0 bases and at J to 11 bases, leaving 9 bases not matched to a gene. Germline V gives CDR1 LNHNV, CDR2 YYDKDF (reference sequence). This chain's CDR3 is CATSRDEGGSGQYF. The DNA for the CDR3 is TGTGCCACCAGCAGAGATGAGGGCGGGAGTGGGCAGTACTTC. The variable domain in full, completed from reference TRBV15 and TRBJ2-5, reads DAMVIQNPRYQVTQFGKPVTLSCSQTLNHNVMYWYQQKSSQAPKLLFHYYDKDFNNEADTPDNFQSRRPNTSFCFLDIRSPGLGDTAMYLCATSRDEGGSGQYFGPGTRLLVL.

The J gene is TRBJ2-3, the V gene TRBV30; no firm D call. The CDR3 consists of 13 residues. Trimming pared 8 bases from V and 8 bases from J, leaving 20 bases between. From germline, CDR1 is GTSNPN and CDR2 SVGIG (reference sequence). The CDR3 spells CAATSPTRITQYF. In DNA, the CDR3 is TGTGCCGCCACTTCACCTACCCGGATTACGCAGTATTTT.

The CDR3 nucleotides read TGTGCCAGCCGGCGGCCCTTCTCCTACAATGAGCAGTTCTTC. Translating it yields CASRRPFSYNEQFF. This rearrangement joins TRBV11-2 to TRBJ2-1, with D hard to call. CDR3 length: 14 amino acids. Germline V CDR1 and CDR2: SGHAT, FQNNGV. Trimming removed 8 bases at V and 0 bases at J, with 11 bases between.

The V gene is TRBV25-1, the J gene TRBJ2-7; 9 nucleotides agree with TRBD2. The CDR3 is made up of 14 amino acids. Germline V gene lookup returns CDR1 MGHDK and CDR2 SYGVNS. The V segment lost 6 bases and the J segment 2 bases; nucleotides outside the gene matches: 5. Here the CDR3 reads CASRTSGSTYEQYF. The CDR3 DNA sequence: TGTGCCAGCAGGACTAGCGGCTCCACCTACGAGCAGTACTTC.

The chain has TRBV6-5 and TRBJ1-1; D is undetermined. This CDR3 region has 14 residues. CDR1 MNHEY and CDR2 SVGAGI come from the germline V gene. Trimming removed 2 bases at V and 1 base at J, with 8 bases between. CDR3 DNA sequence: TGTGCCAGCAGTTACAGGGCCCCGAACACTGAAGCTTTCTTT. It encodes CASSYRAPNTEAFF.

The V call is TRBV5-6, the J call TRBJ2-1; maybe TRBD2 (6 bases). Trimming left V 5 bases short and J 12 bases short, with 21 bases between. CDR1 SGHDT and CDR2 YYEEEE come from the germline V gene. The CDR3 length is 14 residues. The CDR3 nucleotides are TGTGCCAGCAGACCAAGTGGAGGGAGCTTTGGGCAGTTCTTC. This gives the protein CASRPSGGSFGQFF.

The chain recombines TRBV15 with TRBJ2-4; no definite D call. V was pared by 0 bases and J by 13 bases, with 16 bases between. Germline assignment: CDR1 LNHNV and CDR2 YYDKDF (reference sequence). This CDR3 is built from 14 residues. The CDR3 sequence is CATSRDLRSTTQYF. CDR3 DNA: TGTGCCACCAGCAGAGATCTTCGGTCAACAACGCAGTACTTC. The variable domain in full, with the rest retrieved from reference TRBV15 and TRBJ2-4, is DAMVIQNPRYQVTQFGKPVTLSCSQTLNHNVMYWYQQKSSQAPKLLFHYYDKDFNNEADTPDNFQSRRPNTSFCFLDIRSPGLGDTAMYLCATSRDLRSTTQYFGAGTRLSVL.

This sequence joins TRBV27 and TRBJ2-7; D is possibly TRBD1 (6 bases). Germline CDR1 is MNHEY and CDR2 is SMNVEV (reference sequence). V was shortened by 3 bases and J by 0 bases, with 12 bases between the two germline ends. The CDR3 has 15 residues. DNA of the CDR3: TGTGCCAGCAGTTTTGGGGAAGGGGGCTCCTACGAGCAGTACTTC. This translates into CASSFGEGGSYEQYF.

The rearrangement uses TRBV7-2 and TRBJ2-1, with TRBD1 as a possible D gene (5 bases). The CDR3 sequence is 15 residues long. Germline V gene lookup returns CDR1 SGHTA and CDR2 FQGNSA. V lost 1 base and J lost 4, with 11 bases in between. For the CDR3, the DNA is TGTGCCAGCAGCTTAGATCCGACAGCTTACAATGAGCAGTTCTTC. Translation gives CASSLDPTAYNEQFF.

J is TRBJ2-1 and V is TRBV5-1, with 9 positions matching TRBD2. The CDR3 contains 16 residues. CDR1 SGHRS and CDR2 YFSETQ come from the germline V gene. Germline trimming cut 1 base from V and 3 bases from J; bases unmatched to any gene: 5. The CDR3 coding sequence is TGCGCCAGCAGCTTGCCGACTAGCGGTAACTACAATGAGCAGTTCTTC. This sequence encodes CASSLPTSGNYNEQFF.

CDR3 region: CASSLAVGGIGYGYTF. The CDR3 DNA follows: TGCGCCAGCAGCTTGGCCGTCGGAGGGATTGGCTATGGCTACACCTTC. This chain uses TRBV5-1 with TRBJ1-2; D uncertain. Germline CDR1 is SGHRS and CDR2 is YFSETQ. V lost 0 bases, J lost 4 bases, and 16 bases lay in between. The CDR3 spans 16 residues.

The chain couples TRBV28 to TRBJ1-4, with TRBD1 matching 12 bases. CDR1 MDHEN and CDR2 SYDVKM come from the germline V gene. This CDR3 comprises 15 residues. After removal of 6 bases from V and 8 bases from J, the junction contained 7 bases not matched to a gene. The CDR3 sequence is CASRLGTGGYEKLFF. Here the CDR3 DNA reads TGTGCCAGCAGATTGGGGACAGGGGGCTACGAAAAACTGTTTTTT. The whole variable domain, remainder taken from reference TRBV28 and TRBJ1-4, is DVKVTQSSRYLVKRTGEKVFLECVQDMDHENMFWYRQDPGLGLRLIYFSYDVKMKEKGDIPEGYSVSREKKERFSLILESASTNQTSMYLCASRLGTGGYEKLFFGSGTQLSVL.

The chain recombines TRBV10-1 with TRBJ2-1, with 9 nucleotides matching TRBD2. This CDR3 spans 15 amino acids. Germline-derived CDR1 and CDR2 are WNHNN and SYGVQD (reference sequence). V lost 5 bases and J lost 0; bases outside the gene matches: 2. DNA of the CDR3: TGCGCCAGCAGTTTTAGCGGGAGCTCCTACAATGAGCAGTTCTTC. It encodes CASSFSGSSYNEQFF.

The V call is TRBV7-2, the J call TRBJ2-7; D may be TRBD1 (6 bases). The CDR3 runs 14 residues. The V end lost 5 bases, the J end lost 0 bases, and 11 bases lay between the germline ends. From germline, CDR1 is SGHTA and CDR2 FQGNSA. As DNA, the CDR3 is TGTGCCAGCAGCCCCCTGGACAGCTCCTACGAGCAGTACTTC. This codes for CASSPLDSSYEQYF.

DNA of the CDR3: TGCGCCAGCAGTGGGACAGAGCCCTACGAGCAGTACTTC. This translates into CASSGTEPYEQYF. The J gene is TRBJ2-7, the V gene TRBV10-1, with D possibly being TRBD1 (6 bases). In germline, CDR1 is WNHNN, CDR2 SYGVQD (reference sequence). This CDR3 region has 13 residues. V lost 4 bases to trimming and J lost 2 bases, with 9 bases between them.

Here the CDR3 reads CASSSPSRYTDTQYF. In DNA, the CDR3 is TGTGCCAGCAGCTCCCCTAGCAGATACACAGATACGCAGTATTTT. The rearrangement uses TRBV5-8 and TRBJ2-3; D perhaps matches TRBD2 (5 bases). Trimming removed 3 bases at V and 2 bases at J, with 13 bases between. The CDR3 has 15 amino acids. CDR1 is SGHTS, CDR2 YDEGEE, per germline.

This chain connects TRBV18 to TRBJ2-2; a possible D gene is TRBD2 (5 bases). The CDR3 is 16 residues long. CDR1 is KGHSH, CDR2 LQKENI, per germline. With 6 bases removed from V and 3 bases from J, the gap between germline ends came to 17 bases. The CDR3 loop reads CASSVLAHSDTGELFF. In DNA form, the CDR3 reads TGTGCCAGCTCGGTTCTAGCTCATTCGGACACCGGGGAGCTGTTTTTT.

With respect to this clone: This sample also contains other DNA sequences that code for the same CDR3. The chain is built from TRBV5-1 and TRBJ2-5; D is ambiguous. Germline values: CDR1 SGHRS, CDR2 YFSETQ. This CDR3 comprises 12 residues. The germline V and J ends were trimmed by 3 bases and 5 bases, with 8 bases remaining between them. The CDR3 loop reads CASSSGGETQYF. CDR3 coding DNA: TGCGCCAGCAGCTCTGGTGGCGAGACCCAGTACTTC.

V gene TRBV28 combines with J gene TRBJ2-1; D might be TRBD2 (7 bases). The CDR3 is made up of 15 amino acids. The germline gives CDR1 MDHEN, CDR2 SYDVKM. Deletions cut 2 bases from V and 8 bases from J, with 16 bases between. Here the CDR3 DNA reads TGTGCCAGCAGTTTAGCGGGGGCGCAACTGGATGAGCAGTTCTTC. Translated, it gives CASSLAGAQLDEQFF. Looking up the rest from reference TRBV28 and TRBJ2-1 gives the full variable domain: DVKVTQSSRYLVKRTGEKVFLECVQDMDHENMFWYRQDPGLGLRLIYFSYDVKMKEKGDIPEGYSVSREKKERFSLILESASTNQTSMYLCASSLAGAQLDEQFFGPGTRLTVL.